The 7 T cell receptor beta chains listed next were all sequenced from one sample in a study of sequential checkpoint blockade in melanoma. TCRdb's copy holds only in-frame clones and misses some; the assay was immunoSEQ multiplex PCR. The repertoire holds more than 9,000 clones, with about 80% as singletons. Treatment indicated: randomized to nivolumab then ipilimumab (arm A) or the reverse (arm B). The material sequenced was CD8+ T cells sorted from blood (inferred from file names), taken from a patient given nivolumab and ipilimumab in sequence. Every receptor here comes from a human donor with melanoma.

The chain carries TRBV7-9 and TRBJ1-1; possibly TRBD1 for D (6 bases). Germline-derived CDR1 and CDR2 are SEHNR and FQNEAQ (reference sequence). The CDR3 runs to 14 residues. V lost 1 base to trimming and J lost 3 bases, with 9 bases between them. CDR3 region: CASSLVAGDTEAFF. CDR3 DNA sequence: TGTGCCAGCAGCTTAGTCGCAGGGGACACTGAAGCTTTCTTT. Full variable domain (outside the CDR3, taken from reference TRBV7-9 and TRBJ1-1): DTGVSQNPRHKITKRGQNVTFRCDPISEHNRLYWYRQTLGQGPEFLTYFQNEAQLEKSRLLSDRFSAERPKGSFSTLEIQRTEQGDSAMYLCASSLVAGDTEAFFGQGTRLTVV.

This chain joins TRBV4-1 and TRBJ2-3; D uncertain. In germline, CDR1 is MGHRA, CDR2 YSYEKL. The CDR3 length is 13 residues. Trimming cost V 2 bases and J 6 bases, with 9 bases left between them. CDR3 nucleotide sequence: TGCGCCAGCAGCCAAATAGCCCGGGATACGCAGTATTTT. It is translated as CASSQIARDTQYF.

This sequence joins TRBV12-5 and TRBJ2-7; 8 bases align to TRBD1. Germline trimming cut 4 bases from V and 3 bases from J; bases unmatched to any gene: 8. CDR1 and CDR2 (germline): LGHNT, FRNRAP. The CDR3 sequence is 15 residues long. The CDR3 coding sequence is TGTGCTAGTGGTTCGTCCGGGACAGGACTCTACGAGCAGTACTTC. Translated: CASGSSGTGLYEQYF.

This sequence joins TRBV27 and TRBJ2-7, with D maybe TRBD1 (7 bases). The CDR3 covers 15 residues. The germline gives CDR1 MNHEY, CDR2 SMNVEV (reference sequence). Deletions cut 5 bases from V and 0 bases from J, with 14 bases between. The CDR3 spells CASSGSGGTSYEQYF. CDR3 sequence (DNA): TGTGCCAGCAGTGGATCAGGGGGGACCTCCTACGAGCAGTACTTC.

This CDR3 is CASSFRRQNTEAFF. The CDR3 nucleotides are TGTGCCAGCAGTTTCCGCAGGCAGAACACTGAAGCTTTCTTT. The chain employs TRBV27 and TRBJ1-1; D is unclear. The ends were cut back, 3 bases at V and 1 base at J, with 9 bases in the middle. Germline V gene data show CDR1 as MNHEY and CDR2 as SMNVEV (reference sequence). This CDR3 has 14 amino acids.

This sequence joins TRBV4-3 and TRBJ2-2; D remains unclear. V shed 0 bases and J shed 5 bases, with 19 bases lying between them. Germline V gene sequence: CDR1 LGHNA, CDR2 YSLEER. This CDR3 has 18 amino acids. The CDR3 DNA reads as TGCGCCAGCAGCCAAGATAAGGCTCTTCCTCAGGCGACCGGGGAGCTGTTTTTT. The encoded protein is CASSQDKALPQATGELFF.

This chain connects TRBV29-1 to TRBJ2-7; TRBD1 agrees at 7 bases. The germline CDR1 and CDR2 sequences are SQVTM and ANQGSEA. With 1 base clipped from V and 4 bases from J, the junction kept 10 bases outside the gene matches. The CDR3 runs to 15 residues. The CDR3 DNA follows: TGCAGCGTTGAAGGCCCGCCCGGGACAGAATACGAGCAGTACTTC. Translation: CSVEGPPGTEYEQYF.